This is a list of T cell receptor beta chains from one sample in a study of T cells in Graves' hyperthyroidism and ophthalmopathy. TCRdb processed the multiplex PCR reads anew with MiXCR; each CDR3 protein has one entry. The table includes about 290,000 distinct CDR3 sequences, 15% to 20% detected once. Sequencing input: blood. These receptors were obtained from a man aged 25-45 years with Graves' hyperthyroidism. The CDR3 runs from the conserved cysteine through the conserved F or W. Each record gives: J gene, D gene, clone size, V gene, CDR3 protein, CDR3 DNA. D genes are given only for firm matches. A row's size may be missing; if present it is once, few, many or a size class.

J gene: TRBJ2-5
D gene: .
clone size: many
V gene: TRBV12-3/TRBV12-4
CDR3 protein: CASSSGRPRWETQYF
CDR3 DNA: TGTGCCAGCAGTTCGGGGCGACCCCGATGGGAGACCCAGTACTTC

J gene: TRBJ2-7
D gene: .
clone size: few
V gene: TRBV19
CDR3 protein: CASRLSVYGYEQYF
CDR3 DNA: TGTGCCAGTAGGCTCAGCGTATATGGCTACGAGCAGTACTTC

J gene: TRBJ1-4
D gene: .
clone size: few
V gene: TRBV6-5
CDR3 protein: CASSYVVPDRGEKLFF
CDR3 DNA: TGTGCCAGCAGTTACGTGGTTCCGGACCGGGGGGAAAAACTGTTTTTT

J gene: TRBJ1-2
D gene: .
clone size: many
V gene: TRBV7-2
CDR3 protein: CASSPTHRQTNYGYTF
CDR3 DNA: TGTGCCAGCAGCCCCACCCATAGACAGACTAACTATGGCTACACCTTC

J gene: TRBJ2-7
D gene: TRBD1
clone size: many
V gene: TRBV2
CDR3 protein: CASGTGGLGEQYF
CDR3 DNA: TGTGCCAGCGGGACAGGGGGGCTCGGCGAGCAGTACTTC

J gene: TRBJ1-3
D gene: .
clone size: many
V gene: TRBV2
CDR3 protein: CASSGTRTSGNTIYF
CDR3 DNA: TGTGCCAGTTCCGGGACGAGGACGTCTGGAAACACCATATATTTT

J gene: TRBJ2-6
D gene: .
clone size: many
V gene: TRBV28
CDR3 protein: CASGQFHPGANVLTF
CDR3 DNA: TGTGCCAGCGGCCAGTTCCATCCTGGGGCCAACGTCCTGACTTTC

J gene: TRBJ2-1
D gene: .
clone size: many
V gene: TRBV24-1
CDR3 protein: CATSDSTYNEQFF
CDR3 DNA: TGTGCCACCAGTGATTCCACGTACAATGAGCAGTTCTTC

J gene: TRBJ2-7
D gene: TRBD1
clone size: many
V gene: TRBV2
CDR3 protein: CASSPDRGRGEQYF
CDR3 DNA: TGTGCCAGCAGTCCGGACAGGGGGCGCGGCGAGCAGTACTTC

J gene: TRBJ2-4
D gene: .
clone size: many
V gene: TRBV6-1
CDR3 protein: CASRPSWAKNIQYF
CDR3 DNA: TGTGCCAGCAGACCCTCGTGGGCCAAAAACATTCAGTACTTC

J gene: TRBJ1-5
D gene: .
clone size: .
V gene: TRBV15
CDR3 protein: CATSRGRAQPQHF
CDR3 DNA: TGTGCCACCAGCAGAGGTAGGGCCCAGCCCCAGCATTTT

J gene: TRBJ2-2
D gene: TRBD2
clone size: few
V gene: TRBV7-2
CDR3 protein: CASSLVGGSPGELFF
CDR3 DNA: TGTGCCAGCAGCTTAGTTGGCGGGAGCCCCGGGGAGCTGTTTTTT

J gene: TRBJ2-7
D gene: .
clone size: many
V gene: TRBV20-1
CDR3 protein: CSASTLISYEQYF
CDR3 DNA: TGCAGTGCTTCCACCTTGATCTCCTACGAGCAGTACTTC

J gene: TRBJ2-3
D gene: TRBD2
clone size: many
V gene: TRBV29-1
CDR3 protein: CSVTSGRGGTDTQYF
CDR3 DNA: TGCAGCGTGACTAGCGGGAGGGGAGGCACAGATACGCAGTATTTT

J gene: TRBJ2-3
D gene: TRBD2
clone size: few
V gene: TRBV4-1
CDR3 protein: CASSHWTRDTDTQYF
CDR3 DNA: TGCGCCAGCAGCCATTGGACTAGGGACACAGATACGCAGTATTTT

J gene: TRBJ2-1
D gene: .
clone size: many
V gene: TRBV11-2
CDR3 protein: CASSPVTGPSYNEQFF
CDR3 DNA: TGTGCCAGCAGCCCGGTGACCGGGCCCAGTTACAATGAGCAGTTCTTC

J gene: TRBJ2-3
D gene: .
clone size: .
V gene: TRBV12-3/TRBV12-4
CDR3 protein: CASSLRLGTGTQYF
CDR3 DNA: TGTGCCAGCAGTCTACGACTGGGCACAGGTACGCAGTATTTT

J gene: TRBJ1-5
D gene: .
clone size: many
V gene: TRBV12-3/TRBV12-4
CDR3 protein: CASSPPPWSNQPQHF
CDR3 DNA: TGTGCCAGCAGTCCACCTCCGTGGAGCAATCAGCCCCAGCATTTT

J gene: TRBJ2-1
D gene: .
clone size: .
V gene: TRBV2
CDR3 protein: CAYQQVRGGNEQFF
CDR3 DNA: TGTGCCTACCAGCAAGTACGGGGAGGCAATGAGCAGTTCTTC

J gene: TRBJ2-7
D gene: .
clone size: few
V gene: TRBV27
CDR3 protein: CASSSSPPAGYYEQYF
CDR3 DNA: TGTGCCAGCAGTTCCTCTCCCCCGGCAGGGTACTACGAGCAGTACTTC

J gene: TRBJ2-1
D gene: .
clone size: few
V gene: TRBV20-1
CDR3 protein: CSASWGYEQFF
CDR3 DNA: TGCAGTGCTAGTTGGGGGTACGAGCAGTTCTTC

J gene: TRBJ1-2
D gene: .
clone size: many
V gene: TRBV3-1
CDR3 protein: CASSARRREPEGYTF
CDR3 DNA: TGTGCCAGCAGCGCAAGACGAAGAGAACCTGAGGGCTACACCTTC

J gene: TRBJ2-7
D gene: TRBD1
clone size: many
V gene: TRBV27
CDR3 protein: CASSSRTGGSEQYF
CDR3 DNA: TGTGCCAGCAGTTCTCGGACAGGTGGGAGCGAGCAGTACTTC

J gene: TRBJ2-1
D gene: TRBD1
clone size: many
V gene: TRBV4-1
CDR3 protein: CASSPPGQGARNEQFF
CDR3 DNA: TGCGCCAGCAGCCCCCCGGGGCAGGGGGCGCGGAATGAGCAGTTCTTC

J gene: TRBJ2-7
D gene: .
clone size: .
V gene: TRBV7-9
CDR3 protein: CASSLEAEQYF
CDR3 DNA: TGTGCCAGCAGCTTAGAAGCCGAGCAGTACTTC

J gene: TRBJ1-5
D gene: .
clone size: .
V gene: TRBV30
CDR3 protein: CAWSEGNQPQHF
CDR3 DNA: TGTGCCTGGAGTGAGGGGAATCAGCCCCAGCATTTT

J gene: TRBJ1-1
D gene: .
clone size: few
V gene: TRBV2
CDR3 protein: CASSEAPDLNTEAFF
CDR3 DNA: TGTGCCAGCAGTGAAGCCCCCGATTTAAACACTGAAGCTTTCTTT

J gene: TRBJ2-5
D gene: .
clone size: many
V gene: TRBV2
CDR3 protein: CASRWGGGPETQYF
CDR3 DNA: TGTGCCAGCAGATGGGGAGGGGGGCCAGAGACCCAGTACTTC

J gene: TRBJ2-7
D gene: TRBD2
clone size: .
V gene: TRBV7-9
CDR3 protein: CASSLIGGSYEQYF
CDR3 DNA: TGTGCCAGCAGCTTAATTGGCGGGAGCTACGAGCAGTACTTC

J gene: TRBJ2-1
D gene: TRBD2
clone size: many
V gene: TRBV20-1
CDR3 protein: CSARGGSQSSYNEQFF
CDR3 DNA: TGCAGTGCTAGAGGCGGGAGCCAGAGCTCCTACAATGAGCAGTTCTTC

J gene: TRBJ2-7
D gene: TRBD1
clone size: few
V gene: TRBV18
CDR3 protein: CASSPKTGSGYEQYF
CDR3 DNA: TGTGCCAGCTCACCGAAGACAGGGTCTGGCTACGAGCAGTACTTC

J gene: TRBJ1-1
D gene: .
clone size: many
V gene: TRBV28
CDR3 protein: CASRLQGAHTEAFF
CDR3 DNA: TGTGCCAGCAGATTACAGGGCGCGCACACTGAAGCTTTCTTT

J gene: TRBJ1-3
D gene: TRBD1
clone size: few
V gene: TRBV20-1
CDR3 protein: CSATDRRSSGNTIYF
CDR3 DNA: TGCAGTGCTACGGACAGGAGATCCTCTGGAAACACCATATATTTT

J gene: TRBJ2-2
D gene: TRBD1
clone size: .
V gene: TRBV6-4
CDR3 protein: CASSDPAGQGNTGELFF
CDR3 DNA: TGTGCCAGCAGTGACCCCGCCGGACAGGGAAACACCGGGGAGCTGTTTTTT

J gene: TRBJ2-7
D gene: TRBD2
clone size: many
V gene: TRBV12-3/TRBV12-4
CDR3 protein: CASRTSGSRALEQYF
CDR3 DNA: TGTGCCAGCAGGACTAGCGGGAGTAGGGCTCTCGAGCAGTACTTC

J gene: TRBJ2-7
D gene: .
clone size: many
V gene: TRBV27
CDR3 protein: CASSSRVRYEQYF
CDR3 DNA: TGTGCCAGCAGTTCCAGGGTACGCTACGAGCAGTACTTC

J gene: TRBJ2-5
D gene: .
clone size: .
V gene: TRBV28
CDR3 protein: CASSFKKETQYF
CDR3 DNA: TGTGCCAGCAGTTTTAAGAAAGAGACCCAGTACTTC

J gene: TRBJ2-3
D gene: .
clone size: .
V gene: TRBV12-3/TRBV12-4
CDR3 protein: CASSLETTDTQYF
CDR3 DNA: TGTGCCAGCAGTTTGGAGACCACAGATACGCAGTATTTT

J gene: TRBJ2-7
D gene: TRBD2
clone size: many
V gene: TRBV11-2
CDR3 protein: CASSPSGRAYNEQYF
CDR3 DNA: TGTGCCAGCAGCCCAAGCGGGAGGGCATATAACGAGCAGTACTTC

J gene: TRBJ2-7
D gene: TRBD1
clone size: many
V gene: TRBV7-2
CDR3 protein: CASSWGQGRYEQYF
CDR3 DNA: TGTGCCAGCAGCTGGGGACAGGGACGCTACGAGCAGTACTTC

J gene: TRBJ1-4
D gene: TRBD1
clone size: .
V gene: TRBV6-5
CDR3 protein: CASSYPGTGDEKLFF
CDR3 DNA: TGTGCCAGCAGTTACCCCGGGACAGGGGATGAAAAACTGTTTTTT

J gene: TRBJ1-4
D gene: TRBD1
clone size: .
V gene: TRBV27
CDR3 protein: CASRTGVRASNEKLFF
CDR3 DNA: TGTGCCAGCCGGACAGGGGTTCGGGCTTCTAATGAAAAACTGTTTTTT

J gene: TRBJ1-3
D gene: .
clone size: .
V gene: TRBV6-1
CDR3 protein: CASRPTGSSGNTIYF
CDR3 DNA: TGTGCCAGCAGACCCACAGGCTCCTCTGGAAACACCATATATTTT

J gene: TRBJ2-2
D gene: .
clone size: .
V gene: TRBV5-6
CDR3 protein: CASSFTPTGELFF
CDR3 DNA: TGTGCCAGCAGCTTTACTCCGACCGGGGAGCTGTTTTTT

J gene: TRBJ2-5
D gene: .
clone size: .
V gene: TRBV20-1
CDR3 protein: CSASSAQGGETQYF
CDR3 DNA: TGCAGTGCCAGCAGCGCCCAGGGGGGCGAGACCCAGTACTTC

J gene: TRBJ2-7
D gene: .
clone size: few
V gene: TRBV7-8
CDR3 protein: CASSLGRVRTYEQYF
CDR3 DNA: TGTGCCAGCAGCTTAGGGCGGGTCAGGACCTACGAGCAGTACTTC

J gene: TRBJ2-7
D gene: .
clone size: many
V gene: TRBV4-1
CDR3 protein: CASSQSGTPRGQYF
CDR3 DNA: TGCGCCAGCAGCCAGTCCGGGACACCCCGGGGGCAGTACTTC

J gene: TRBJ2-3
D gene: .
clone size: few
V gene: TRBV27
CDR3 protein: CASSPTQYF
CDR3 DNA: TGTGCCAGCAGCCCTACGCAGTATTTT

J gene: TRBJ1-3
D gene: .
clone size: .
V gene: TRBV7-2
CDR3 protein: CASSLGGGVGNTIYF
CDR3 DNA: TGTGCCAGCAGTTTAGGGGGGGGGGTTGGAAACACCATATATTTT

J gene: TRBJ1-2
D gene: TRBD1
clone size: .
V gene: TRBV6-5
CDR3 protein: CASSYFRDRGFTNYGYTF
CDR3 DNA: TGTGCCAGCAGTTACTTCCGGGACAGGGGATTTACTAACTATGGCTACACCTTC

J gene: TRBJ2-5
D gene: .
clone size: .
V gene: TRBV5-4
CDR3 protein: CASSRETPETQYF
CDR3 DNA: TGTGCCAGCAGCCGAGAGACACCAGAGACCCAGTACTTC

J gene: TRBJ2-5
D gene: .
clone size: .
V gene: TRBV2
CDR3 protein: CATGTVETQYF
CDR3 DNA: TGTGCCACAGGCACGGTAGAGACCCAGTACTTC

J gene: TRBJ2-3
D gene: TRBD2
clone size: many
V gene: TRBV7-9
CDR3 protein: CASSYGTSGSREDTQYF
CDR3 DNA: TGTGCCAGCAGCTACGGGACTAGCGGGAGTAGAGAAGATACGCAGTATTTT

J gene: TRBJ1-1
D gene: .
clone size: many
V gene: TRBV5-5
CDR3 protein: CASTPNTGLGTEAFF
CDR3 DNA: TGTGCCAGCACCCCGAATACAGGGCTGGGCACTGAAGCTTTCTTT